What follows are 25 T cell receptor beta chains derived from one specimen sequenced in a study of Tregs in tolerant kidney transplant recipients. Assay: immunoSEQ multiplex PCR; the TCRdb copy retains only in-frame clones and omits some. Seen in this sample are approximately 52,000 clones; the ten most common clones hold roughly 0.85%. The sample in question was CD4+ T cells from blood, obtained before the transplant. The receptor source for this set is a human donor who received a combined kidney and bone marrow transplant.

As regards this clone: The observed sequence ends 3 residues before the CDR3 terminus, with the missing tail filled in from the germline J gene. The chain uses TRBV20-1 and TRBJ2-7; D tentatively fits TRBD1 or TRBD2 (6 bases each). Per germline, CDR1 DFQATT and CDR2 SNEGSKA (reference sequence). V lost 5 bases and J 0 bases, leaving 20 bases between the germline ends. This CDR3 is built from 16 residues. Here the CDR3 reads CSASPSGAGPSYEQYF. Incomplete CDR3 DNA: TGCAGTGCTTCCCCCTCAGGGGCGGGACCCTCCTACGAG.

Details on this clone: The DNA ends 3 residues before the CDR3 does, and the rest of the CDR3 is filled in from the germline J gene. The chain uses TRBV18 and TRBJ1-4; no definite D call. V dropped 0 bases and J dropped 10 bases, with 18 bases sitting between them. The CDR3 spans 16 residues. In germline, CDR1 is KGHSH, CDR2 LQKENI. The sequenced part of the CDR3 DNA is TGTGCCAGCTCACCACCGGCTCTTTCTGGGCGAGGAAAA. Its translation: CASSPPALSGRGK. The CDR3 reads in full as CASSPPALSGRGKLFF. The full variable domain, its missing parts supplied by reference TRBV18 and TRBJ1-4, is NAGVMQNPRHLVRRRGQEARLRCSPMKGHSHVYWYRQLPEEGLKFMVYLQKENIIDESGMPKERFSAEFPKEGPSILRIQQVVRGDSAAYFCASSPPALSGRGKLFFGSGTQLSVL.

The CDR3 reads CASSPVGQALSYEQYF. Partial CDR3 DNA: TGTGCCAGCTCACCTGTTGGACAAGCCCTCTCCTACGAG. The rearrangement links TRBV18 to TRBJ2-7, with a possible D match to TRBD1 (5 bases). With the read ending 3 residues before the CDR3 end, the germline J gene is used to fill in that end. Trimming pared 3 bases from V and 0 bases from J, leaving 15 bases between. The germline V gene encodes CDR1 KGHSH and CDR2 LQKENI. The CDR3 runs to 16 residues.

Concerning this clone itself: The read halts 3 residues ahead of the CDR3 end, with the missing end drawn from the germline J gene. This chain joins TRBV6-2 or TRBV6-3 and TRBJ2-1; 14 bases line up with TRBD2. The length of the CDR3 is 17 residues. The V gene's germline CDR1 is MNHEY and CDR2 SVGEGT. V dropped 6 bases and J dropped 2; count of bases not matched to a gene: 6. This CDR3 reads CASSSGTSGSPYNEQFF. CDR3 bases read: TGTGCCAGCAGCTCGGGGACTAGCGGGAGCCCCTACAATGAG.

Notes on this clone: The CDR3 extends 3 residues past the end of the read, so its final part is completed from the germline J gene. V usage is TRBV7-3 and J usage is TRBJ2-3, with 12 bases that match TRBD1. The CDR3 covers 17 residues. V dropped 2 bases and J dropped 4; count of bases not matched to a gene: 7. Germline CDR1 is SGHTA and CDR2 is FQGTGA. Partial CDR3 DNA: TGTGCCAGCAGCTTATCTGGGACAGGGGGCGTTGCAGATACG. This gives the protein CASSLSGTGGVADT. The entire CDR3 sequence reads CASSLSGTGGVADTQYF.

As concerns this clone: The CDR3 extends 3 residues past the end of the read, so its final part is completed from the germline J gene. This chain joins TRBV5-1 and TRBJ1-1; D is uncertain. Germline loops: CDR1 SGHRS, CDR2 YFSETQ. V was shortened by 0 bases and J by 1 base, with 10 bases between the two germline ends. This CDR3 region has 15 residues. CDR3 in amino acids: CASSLEISWNTEAFF. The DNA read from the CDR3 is TGCGCCAGCAGCTTGGAAATTTCGTGGAACACTGAA. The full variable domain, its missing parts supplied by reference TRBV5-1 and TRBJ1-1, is KAGVTQTPRYLIKTRGQQVTLSCSPISGHRSVSWYQQTPGQGLQFLFEYFSETQRNKGNFPGRFSGRQFSNSRSEMNVSTLELGDSALYLCASSLEISWNTEAFFGQGTRLTVV.

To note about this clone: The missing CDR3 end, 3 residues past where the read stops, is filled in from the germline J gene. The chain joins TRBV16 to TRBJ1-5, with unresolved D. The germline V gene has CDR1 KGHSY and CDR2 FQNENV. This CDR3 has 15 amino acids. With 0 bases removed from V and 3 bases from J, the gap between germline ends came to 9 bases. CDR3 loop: CASSQSGSDNQPQHF. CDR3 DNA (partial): TGTGCCAGCAGCCAATCAGGGTCAGACAATCAGCCC. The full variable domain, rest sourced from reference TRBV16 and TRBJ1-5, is GEEVAQTPKHLVRGEGQKAKLYCAPIKGHSYVFWYQQVLKNEFKFLISFQNENVFDETGMPKERFSAKCLPNSPCSLEIQATKLEDSAVYFCASSQSGSDNQPQHFGDGTRLSIL.

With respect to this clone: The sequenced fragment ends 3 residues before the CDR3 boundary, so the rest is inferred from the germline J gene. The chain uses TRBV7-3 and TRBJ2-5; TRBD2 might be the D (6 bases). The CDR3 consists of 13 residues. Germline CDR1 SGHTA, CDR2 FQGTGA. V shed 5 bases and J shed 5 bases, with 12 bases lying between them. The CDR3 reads CASSSGAGETQYF. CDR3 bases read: TGTGCCAGCAGCAGTGGGGCGGGGGAGACC.

CDR3: CASSPGDTAYGYTF. The part of the CDR3 DNA that was read is TGTGCCAGCTCACCAGGGGACACCGCTTATGGC. The J gene is TRBJ1-2, the V gene TRBV18; D might be TRBD1 (6 bases). The CDR3 is cut off 3 residues early in the read; its end comes from the germline J gene. Germline V gene data show CDR1 as KGHSH and CDR2 as LQKENI. V was shortened by 2 bases and J by 5 bases, with 12 bases between the two germline ends. The CDR3 totals 14 residues.

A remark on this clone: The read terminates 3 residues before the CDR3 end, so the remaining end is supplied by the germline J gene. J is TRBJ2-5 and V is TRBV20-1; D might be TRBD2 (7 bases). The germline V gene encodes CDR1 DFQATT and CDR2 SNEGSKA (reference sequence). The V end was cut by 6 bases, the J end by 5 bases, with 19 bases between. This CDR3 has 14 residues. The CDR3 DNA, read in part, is TGCAGTGCCGAGGCGGGGGTCAGGGGTGAGACC. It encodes CSAEAGVRGET. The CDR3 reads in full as CSAEAGVRGETQYF.

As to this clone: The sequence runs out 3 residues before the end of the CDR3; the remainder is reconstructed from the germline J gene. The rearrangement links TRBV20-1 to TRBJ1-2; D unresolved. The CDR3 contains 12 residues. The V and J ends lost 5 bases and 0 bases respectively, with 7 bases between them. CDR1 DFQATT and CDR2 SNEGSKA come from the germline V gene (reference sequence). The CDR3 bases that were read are TGCAGTGCTCCGAGGGCTAACTATGGC. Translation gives CSAPRANYG. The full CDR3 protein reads CSAPRANYGYTF.

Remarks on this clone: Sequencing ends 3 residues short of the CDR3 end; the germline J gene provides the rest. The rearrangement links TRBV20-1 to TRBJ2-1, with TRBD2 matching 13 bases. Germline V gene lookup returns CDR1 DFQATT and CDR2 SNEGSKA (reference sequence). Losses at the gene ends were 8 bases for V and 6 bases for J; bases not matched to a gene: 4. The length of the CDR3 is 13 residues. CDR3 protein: CSYTSGRANEQFF. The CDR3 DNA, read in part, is TGCAGTTACACTAGCGGGAGGGCCAATGAG.

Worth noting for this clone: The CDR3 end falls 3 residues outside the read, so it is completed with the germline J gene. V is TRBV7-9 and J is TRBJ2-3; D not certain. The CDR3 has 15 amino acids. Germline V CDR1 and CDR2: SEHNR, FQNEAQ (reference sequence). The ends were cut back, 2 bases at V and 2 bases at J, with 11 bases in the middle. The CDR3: CASSLSRSPTDTQYF. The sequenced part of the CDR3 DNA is TGTGCCAGCAGCTTATCACGGTCGCCCACAGATACG. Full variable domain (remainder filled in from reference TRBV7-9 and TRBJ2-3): DTGVSQNPRHKITKRGQNVTFRCDPISEHNRLYWYRQTLGQGPEFLTYFQNEAQLEKSRLLSDRFSAERPKGSFSTLEIQRTEQGDSAMYLCASSLSRSPTDTQYFGPGTRLTVL.

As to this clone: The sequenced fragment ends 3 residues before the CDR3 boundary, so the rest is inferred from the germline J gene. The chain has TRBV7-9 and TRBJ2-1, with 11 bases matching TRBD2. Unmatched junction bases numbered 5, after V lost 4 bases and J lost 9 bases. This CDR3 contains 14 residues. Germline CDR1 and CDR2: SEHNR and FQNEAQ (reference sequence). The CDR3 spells CASSSTSGTGEQFF. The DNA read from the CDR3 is TGTGCCAGCAGCTCGACTAGCGGGACAGGTGAG.

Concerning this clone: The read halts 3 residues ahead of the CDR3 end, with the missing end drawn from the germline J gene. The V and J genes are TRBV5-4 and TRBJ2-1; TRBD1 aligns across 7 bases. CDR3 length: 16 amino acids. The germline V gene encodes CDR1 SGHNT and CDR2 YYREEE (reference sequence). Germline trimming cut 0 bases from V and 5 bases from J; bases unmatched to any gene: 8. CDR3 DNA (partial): TGTGCCAGCAGCTTGGCCCCGGACAGGAGTAACAATGAG. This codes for CASSLAPDRSNNE. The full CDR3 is CASSLAPDRSNNEQFF.

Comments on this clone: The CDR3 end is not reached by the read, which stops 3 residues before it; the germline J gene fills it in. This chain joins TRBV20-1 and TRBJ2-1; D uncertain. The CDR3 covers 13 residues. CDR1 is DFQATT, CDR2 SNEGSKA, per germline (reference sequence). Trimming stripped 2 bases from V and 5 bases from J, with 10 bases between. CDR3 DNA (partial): TGCAGTGCTAGATCTAGTCGGGACAATGAG. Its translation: CSARSSRDNE. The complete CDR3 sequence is CSARSSRDNEQFF.

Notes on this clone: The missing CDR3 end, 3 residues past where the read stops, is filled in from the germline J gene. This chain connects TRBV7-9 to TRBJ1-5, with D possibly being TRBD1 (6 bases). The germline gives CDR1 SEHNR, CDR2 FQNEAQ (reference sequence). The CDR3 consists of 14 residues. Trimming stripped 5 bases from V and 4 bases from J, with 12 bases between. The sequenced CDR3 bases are TGTGCCAGCAGCCTCGGACAGCCAAATCAGCCC. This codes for CASSLGQPNQP. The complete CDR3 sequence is CASSLGQPNQPQHF.

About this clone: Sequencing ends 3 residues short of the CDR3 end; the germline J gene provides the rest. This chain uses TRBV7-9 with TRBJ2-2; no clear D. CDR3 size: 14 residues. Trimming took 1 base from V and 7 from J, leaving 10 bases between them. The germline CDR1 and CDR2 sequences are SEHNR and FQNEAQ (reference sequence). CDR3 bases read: TGTGCCAGCAGCTTAGTAGGGCCGGACGGGGAG. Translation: CASSLVGPDGE. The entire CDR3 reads CASSLVGPDGELFF.

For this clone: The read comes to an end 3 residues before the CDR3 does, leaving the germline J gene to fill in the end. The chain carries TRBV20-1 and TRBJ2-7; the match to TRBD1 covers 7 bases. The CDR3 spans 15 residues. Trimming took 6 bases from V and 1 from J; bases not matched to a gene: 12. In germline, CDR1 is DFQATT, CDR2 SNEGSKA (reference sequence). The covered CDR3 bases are TGCAGTGCACAAAAACCGGGACAGTTTTCCTACGAG. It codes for CSAQKPGQFSYE. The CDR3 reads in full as CSAQKPGQFSYEQYF.

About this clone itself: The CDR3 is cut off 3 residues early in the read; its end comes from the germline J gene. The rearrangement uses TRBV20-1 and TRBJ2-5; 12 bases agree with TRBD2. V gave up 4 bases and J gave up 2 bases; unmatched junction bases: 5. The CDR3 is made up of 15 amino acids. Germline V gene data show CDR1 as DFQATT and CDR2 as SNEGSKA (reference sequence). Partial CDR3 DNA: TGCAGTGCTAAGAAGGGACTAGCGGGTCAAGAGACC. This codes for CSAKKGLAGQET. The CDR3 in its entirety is CSAKKGLAGQETQYF.

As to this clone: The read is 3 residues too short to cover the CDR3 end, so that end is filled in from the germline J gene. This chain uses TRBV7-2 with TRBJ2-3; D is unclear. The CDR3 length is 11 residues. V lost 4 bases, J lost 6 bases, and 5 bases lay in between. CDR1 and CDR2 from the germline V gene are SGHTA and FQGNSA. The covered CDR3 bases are TGTGCCAGCAGCTACAGTGATACG. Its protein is CASSYSDT. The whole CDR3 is CASSYSDTQYF.

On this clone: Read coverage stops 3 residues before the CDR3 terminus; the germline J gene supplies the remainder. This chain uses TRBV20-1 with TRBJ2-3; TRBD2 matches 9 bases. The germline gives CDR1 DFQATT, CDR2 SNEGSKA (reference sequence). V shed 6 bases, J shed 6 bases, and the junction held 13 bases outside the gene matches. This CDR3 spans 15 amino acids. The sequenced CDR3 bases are TGCAGTGCCCCCAGGGGTAGCGGGAGATCGGATACG. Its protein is CSAPRGSGRSDT. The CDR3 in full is CSAPRGSGRSDTQYF.

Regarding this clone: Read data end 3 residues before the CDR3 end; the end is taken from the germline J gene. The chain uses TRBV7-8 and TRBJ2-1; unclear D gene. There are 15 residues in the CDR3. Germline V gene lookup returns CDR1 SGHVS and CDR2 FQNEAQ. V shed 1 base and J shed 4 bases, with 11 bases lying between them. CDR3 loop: CASSLGSSRYNEQFF. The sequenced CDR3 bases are TGTGCCAGCAGCTTAGGTAGTAGCAGATACAATGAG. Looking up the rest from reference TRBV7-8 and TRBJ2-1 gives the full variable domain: GAGVSQSPRYKVAKRGQDVALRCDPISGHVSLFWYQQALGQGPEFLTYFQNEAQLDKSGLPSDRFFAERPEGSVSTLKIQRTQQEDSAVYLCASSLGSSRYNEQFFGPGTRLTVL.

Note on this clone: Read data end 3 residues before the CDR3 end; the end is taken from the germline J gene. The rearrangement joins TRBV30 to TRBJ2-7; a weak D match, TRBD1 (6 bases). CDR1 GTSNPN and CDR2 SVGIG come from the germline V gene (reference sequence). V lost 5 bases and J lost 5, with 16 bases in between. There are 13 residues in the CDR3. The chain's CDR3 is CAWGTGIVDEQYF. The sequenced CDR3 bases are TGTGCCTGGGGAACAGGGATAGTGGACGAG.

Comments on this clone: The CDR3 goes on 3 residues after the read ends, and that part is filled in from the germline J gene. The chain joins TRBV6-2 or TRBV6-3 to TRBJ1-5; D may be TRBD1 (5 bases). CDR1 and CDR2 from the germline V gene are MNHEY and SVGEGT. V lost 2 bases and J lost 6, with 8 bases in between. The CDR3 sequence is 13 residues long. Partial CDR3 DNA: TGTGCCAGCAGTTACGGGGGGGGTCAGCCC. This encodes CASSYGGGQP. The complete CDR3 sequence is CASSYGGGQPQHF.